This is a list of T cell receptor beta chains from one sample in a study of control samples from healthy donors and cancer patients. Measured with immunoSEQ multiplex PCR; TCRdb has only the in-frame clones, and not every one. The repertoire includes about 70,000 clones, 85% to 95% of them detected once, and over 2.5% sits in the top ten. Sequencing was carried out using blood. All receptors come from a woman in her 30s in good health. Each CDR3 is given with its conserved first and last residue. Each record gives: D gene, clone size, J gene, V gene, CDR3 DNA, CDR3 protein. The D gene is left open where the match is weak. The size of a clone is reported for some rows only, either as once, few or many, or as a class for expanded clones.

d_gene: NA; abundance: NA; j_gene: TRBJ2-5; v_gene: TRBV5-4; CDR3nt: TGTGCCAGCAGGCGTATGACAAGGCAAGAGACCCAGTACTTC; CDR3aa: CASRRMTRQETQYF
d_gene: TRBD2; abundance: NA; j_gene: TRBJ2-2; v_gene: TRBV9; CDR3nt: TGTGCCAGCAGCCCAACCGGGACTAGAGGCACCGGGGAGCTGTTTTTT; CDR3aa: CASSPTGTRGTGELFF
d_gene: NA; abundance: NA; j_gene: TRBJ1-6; v_gene: TRBV5-8; CDR3nt: TGTGCCAGCAGCTTGGAGACTGACCGGTATAATTCACCCCTCCACTTT; CDR3aa: CASSLETDRYNSPLHF
d_gene: NA; abundance: NA; j_gene: TRBJ2-3; v_gene: TRBV7-5; CDR3nt: TGTGTCAGAAGCTCCCAGGGGCGGGGGGGCTCATATACGCAGTATTTT; CDR3aa: CVRSSQGRGGSYTQYF
d_gene: NA; abundance: NA; j_gene: TRBJ1-6; v_gene: TRBV5-5; CDR3nt: TGTGCCAGCAGCTTGGGAGGGGGAGCCGAGGATAATTCACCCCTCCACTTT; CDR3aa: CASSLGGGAEDNSPLHF
d_gene: NA; abundance: NA; j_gene: TRBJ2-3; v_gene: TRBV6-1; CDR3nt: TGTGCCAGCAGTGCTTACCCGGGGGTCGGCACAGATACGCAGTATTTT; CDR3aa: CASSAYPGVGTDTQYF
d_gene: NA; abundance: NA; j_gene: TRBJ2-1; v_gene: TRBV4-1; CDR3nt: TGCGCCAGCAGCCAAGTGGGAAATGAGCAGTTCTTC; CDR3aa: CASSQVGNEQFF
d_gene: TRBD1; abundance: NA; j_gene: TRBJ2-7; v_gene: TRBV7-2; CDR3nt: TGTGCCAGCAGCATCCGTGCCGGGACAGGGTACCCCGAGCAGTACTTC; CDR3aa: CASSIRAGTGYPEQYF
d_gene: NA; abundance: NA; j_gene: TRBJ1-4; v_gene: TRBV3-1/TRBV3-2; CDR3nt: TGTGCCAGCAGCCCCGACTCTATGGGGGAAAAACTGTTTTTT; CDR3aa: CASSPDSMGEKLFF
d_gene: NA; abundance: once; j_gene: TRBJ1-1; v_gene: TRBV14; CDR3nt: TGTGCCAGCAGCCAGGGATACGGTACTGAAGCTTTCTTT; CDR3aa: CASSQGYGTEAFF
d_gene: TRBD1; abundance: NA; j_gene: TRBJ1-5; v_gene: TRBV9; CDR3nt: TGTGCCAGCAGCGAGGGGAGAGGACAGGCCAATAATCAGCCCCAGCATTTT; CDR3aa: CASSEGRGQANNQPQHF
d_gene: NA; abundance: NA; j_gene: TRBJ2-7; v_gene: TRBV11-2; CDR3nt: TGTGCCAGCAGCTTCCACACCACCTACGAGCAGTACTTC; CDR3aa: CASSFHTTYEQYF
d_gene: TRBD2; abundance: NA; j_gene: TRBJ2-7; v_gene: TRBV28; CDR3nt: TGTGCCAGCAGTTTAAGCGGGGGGCAGAACGAGCAGTACTTC; CDR3aa: CASSLSGGQNEQYF
d_gene: NA; abundance: NA; j_gene: TRBJ1-1; v_gene: TRBV5-1; CDR3nt: NA; CDR3aa: CASRPLRQQLSGSTEAFF
d_gene: TRBD2; abundance: NA; j_gene: TRBJ2-7; v_gene: TRBV9; CDR3nt: TGTGCCAGCAGCCCGGGGGGGGACCCAGCGGACGAGCAGTACTTC; CDR3aa: CASSPGGDPADEQYF
d_gene: NA; abundance: NA; j_gene: TRBJ1-1; v_gene: TRBV9; CDR3nt: TGTGCCAGCAGCCCGCCGACAGGAACTAACACTGAAGCTTTCTTT; CDR3aa: CASSPPTGTNTEAFF
d_gene: NA; abundance: NA; j_gene: TRBJ2-1; v_gene: TRBV6-5; CDR3nt: TGTGCCAGCAGTTACTCTTTAGGATCAGGGCAGTTCTTC; CDR3aa: CASSYSLGSGQFF
d_gene: NA; abundance: NA; j_gene: TRBJ1-6; v_gene: TRBV14; CDR3nt: TGTGCCAGCAGCCGAGACCAGACAGGAAATTCACCCCTCCACTTT; CDR3aa: CASSRDQTGNSPLHF
d_gene: NA; abundance: NA; j_gene: TRBJ1-2; v_gene: TRBV6-1; CDR3nt: TGTGCCAGCAGTGAAGCGGCCGCAGGGAAAGAGGGCTACACCTTC; CDR3aa: CASSEAAAGKEGYTF
d_gene: TRBD1; abundance: NA; j_gene: TRBJ2-1; v_gene: TRBV6-5; CDR3nt: TGTGCCAGCAGGGACAGGGACTCCTACAATGAGCAGTTCTTC; CDR3aa: CASRDRDSYNEQFF
d_gene: NA; abundance: NA; j_gene: TRBJ1-5; v_gene: TRBV6-1; CDR3nt: TGTGCCAGCAGTGAAGCGGGCCAACAGCCCCAGCATTTT; CDR3aa: CASSEAGQQPQHF
d_gene: TRBD1; abundance: NA; j_gene: TRBJ1-2; v_gene: TRBV2; CDR3nt: TGTGCCAGCATTCGGGACAGGGCATACTATGGCTACACCTTC; CDR3aa: CASIRDRAYYGYTF
d_gene: NA; abundance: once; j_gene: TRBJ2-5; v_gene: TRBV30; CDR3nt: TGTGCCGCTGAACGCCTCTACCAAGAGACCCAGTACTTC; CDR3aa: CAAERLYQETQYF
d_gene: TRBD1; abundance: NA; j_gene: TRBJ1-6; v_gene: TRBV5-1; CDR3nt: TGCGCCAGCCGACGGGGGACAGGGGGAAATTCACCCCTCCACTTT; CDR3aa: CASRRGTGGNSPLHF
d_gene: NA; abundance: once; j_gene: TRBJ2-5; v_gene: TRBV29-1; CDR3nt: TGCAGCGTTGAATTATTACAGGCGGAGACCCAGTACTTC; CDR3aa: CSVELLQAETQYF
d_gene: NA; abundance: NA; j_gene: TRBJ1-3; v_gene: TRBV11-2; CDR3nt: TGTGCCAGCAGCTTAAGTTTAGCAGCTTCTGGAAACACCATATATTTT; CDR3aa: CASSLSLAASGNTIYF
d_gene: NA; abundance: NA; j_gene: TRBJ2-7; v_gene: TRBV3-1/TRBV3-2; CDR3nt: TGTGCCAGCAGCCAGGGGTATAGAGAGCAGTACTTC; CDR3aa: CASSQGYREQYF
d_gene: NA; abundance: once; j_gene: TRBJ1-5; v_gene: TRBV3-1/TRBV3-2; CDR3nt: TGTGCCAGCAGCCAACAGGGTGGGAATCAGCCCCAGCATTTT; CDR3aa: CASSQQGGNQPQHF
d_gene: NA; abundance: NA; j_gene: TRBJ1-1; v_gene: TRBV2; CDR3nt: TGTGCCAGCAGTTTATGGACAGCCAAGGGCACTGAAGCTTTCTTT; CDR3aa: CASSLWTAKGTEAFF
d_gene: TRBD1; abundance: NA; j_gene: TRBJ1-1; v_gene: TRBV6-6; CDR3nt: TGTGCCAGCAGTGGAACTGACAGGGGTAGCAGCACTGAAGCTTTCTTT; CDR3aa: CASSGTDRGSSTEAFF
d_gene: NA; abundance: once; j_gene: TRBJ1-5; v_gene: TRBV15; CDR3nt: TGTGCCACCAGTCCCGTACGGAGTCCGGGCCAGCCCCAGCATTTT; CDR3aa: CATSPVRSPGQPQHF
d_gene: NA; abundance: once; j_gene: TRBJ1-1; v_gene: TRBV30; CDR3nt: TGTGCCTGGGGACACCCTGGTGAAGCTTTCTTT; CDR3aa: CAWGHPGEAFF
d_gene: NA; abundance: NA; j_gene: TRBJ1-2; v_gene: TRBV7-9; CDR3nt: TGTGCCAGCAGCTTAGCGGGCAGGGGAAATGGCTACACCTTC; CDR3aa: CASSLAGRGNGYTF
d_gene: NA; abundance: NA; j_gene: TRBJ2-1; v_gene: TRBV12-1; CDR3nt: TGTGCCAGCAACGCAATTCTCCGGGACTCACCCTACAATGAGCAGTTCTTC; CDR3aa: CASNAILRDSPYNEQFF
d_gene: TRBD1; abundance: NA; j_gene: TRBJ1-2; v_gene: TRBV15; CDR3nt: TGTGCCACCAGCAGGGGGACAGACCCTAACTATGGCTACACCTTC; CDR3aa: CATSRGTDPNYGYTF
d_gene: NA; abundance: NA; j_gene: TRBJ1-1; v_gene: TRBV2; CDR3nt: TGTGCCAGCAGTGAATTGTCGCAGGGCCCATTCTTT; CDR3aa: CASSELSQGPFF
d_gene: TRBD1; abundance: NA; j_gene: TRBJ2-4; v_gene: TRBV2; CDR3nt: TGTGCCAGCAGACAGGGGACAGGGATCAACATTCAGTACTTC; CDR3aa: CASRQGTGINIQYF
d_gene: NA; abundance: NA; j_gene: TRBJ1-1; v_gene: TRBV5-1; CDR3nt: TGCGCCAGCAGCTTGGGCGGGCAGTTCGGTACTGAAGCTTTCTTT; CDR3aa: CASSLGGQFGTEAFF
d_gene: TRBD1; abundance: once; j_gene: TRBJ1-2; v_gene: TRBV9; CDR3nt: TGTGCCAGCAGCGTAGCAGGGGGCGCAAGTCTCGGCTACACCTTC; CDR3aa: CASSVAGGASLGYTF
d_gene: NA; abundance: NA; j_gene: TRBJ2-5; v_gene: TRBV7-2; CDR3nt: TGTGCCAGCAGCTCCTCCGCAGGGGGGCAAGAGACCCAGTACTTC; CDR3aa: CASSSSAGGQETQYF
d_gene: NA; abundance: NA; j_gene: TRBJ1-2; v_gene: TRBV30; CDR3nt: TGTGCCTGGACTGAGGACTATGGCTACACCTTC; CDR3aa: CAWTEDYGYTF
d_gene: NA; abundance: NA; j_gene: TRBJ2-7; v_gene: TRBV5-4; CDR3nt: TGTGCCAGCAGCACTACATCCTACGAGCAGTACTTC; CDR3aa: CASSTTSYEQYF
d_gene: NA; abundance: NA; j_gene: TRBJ1-2; v_gene: TRBV19; CDR3nt: TGTGCCAGTAGTTGGACGGATACTAACTATGGCTACACCTTC; CDR3aa: CASSWTDTNYGYTF
d_gene: NA; abundance: NA; j_gene: TRBJ1-2; v_gene: TRBV6-5; CDR3nt: TGTGCCAGCAGAACCGACAGAAGGAATGGCTACACCTTC; CDR3aa: CASRTDRRNGYTF
d_gene: NA; abundance: once; j_gene: TRBJ1-5; v_gene: TRBV6-5; CDR3nt: TGTGCCACTTCCCACAATCAGCCCCAGCATTTT; CDR3aa: CATSHNQPQHF
d_gene: NA; abundance: NA; j_gene: TRBJ2-2; v_gene: TRBV19; CDR3nt: TGTGCCGCAAAACATAGGGATATCGGGGAGCTGTTTTTT; CDR3aa: CAAKHRDIGELFF
d_gene: NA; abundance: NA; j_gene: TRBJ2-1; v_gene: TRBV4-1; CDR3nt: TGCGCCAGCAGCCAAGGGGTGGTGGGTGAGCAGTTCTTC; CDR3aa: CASSQGVVGEQFF
d_gene: TRBD2; abundance: NA; j_gene: TRBJ2-5; v_gene: TRBV29-1; CDR3nt: TGCAGCGTCCAACTAGCGCGCGAGACCCAGTACTTC; CDR3aa: CSVQLARETQYF